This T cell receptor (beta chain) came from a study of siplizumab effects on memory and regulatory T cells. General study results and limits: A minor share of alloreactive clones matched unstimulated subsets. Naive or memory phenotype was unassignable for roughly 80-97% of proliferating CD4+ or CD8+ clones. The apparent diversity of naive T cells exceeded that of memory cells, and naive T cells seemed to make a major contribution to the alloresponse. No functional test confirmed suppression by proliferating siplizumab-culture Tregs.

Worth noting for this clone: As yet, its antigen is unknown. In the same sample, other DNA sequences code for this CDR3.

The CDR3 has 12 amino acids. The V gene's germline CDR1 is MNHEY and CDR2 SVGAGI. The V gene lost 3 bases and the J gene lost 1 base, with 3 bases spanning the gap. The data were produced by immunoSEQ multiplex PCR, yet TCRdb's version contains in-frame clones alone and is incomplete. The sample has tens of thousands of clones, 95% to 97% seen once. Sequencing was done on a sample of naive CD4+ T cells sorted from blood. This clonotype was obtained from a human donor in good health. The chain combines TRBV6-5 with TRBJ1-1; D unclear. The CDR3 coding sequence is TGTGCCAGCAGTTATCGGAACACTGAAGCTTTCTTT. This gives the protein CASSYRNTEAFF.